This T cell receptor (beta chain) was identified during a study of technical replicates of blood from a few donors. This CDR3 comprises 17 residues. V lost 5 bases to trimming and J lost 7 bases; unmatched junction nucleotides: 11. CDR1 and CDR2 (germline): MNHNS, SASEGT. Profiling relied on immunoSEQ multiplex PCR, and the TCRdb table lists in-frame clones only, not all of them. The data hold 40,000 to 60,000 clones, with roughly 92% observed a single time. The clonotype originates from a human donor in good health. Some clones in this sample may be carry-over from other donors' samples. Sequencing was performed on PBMCs. V usage is TRBV6-1 and J usage is TRBJ2-1; 13 positions agree with TRBD2. The DNA of the CDR3 is TGTGCCAGCAGTCAAGGACTAGCGGGAGTCTCTATGAATGAGCAGTTCTTC. This translates into CASSQGLAGVSMNEQFF.